These T cell receptor beta chains were read from a single sample in a study of T cells in Graves' hyperthyroidism and ophthalmopathy. TCRdb passed the multiplex PCR reads through MiXCR, listing each CDR3 protein once. This table has 500,000 to 750,000 distinct CDR3 sequences, approximately 15% appearing once. Sequencing was done on a sample of blood. These receptors were collected from a young woman with Graves' ophthalmopathy. Each CDR3 is given with its conserved first and last residue. D genes are given only for firm matches.

>TRBJ1-2|TRBD1|TRBV7-2
CASSLTGITNGYTF
>TRBJ2-1|-|TRBV27
CASSQLRRQGYNEQFF
>TRBJ2-2|-|TRBV6-1
CASSTGTRNTGELFF
>TRBJ1-1|-|TRBV7-9
CASSFGGHTEAFF
>TRBJ2-1|TRBD2|TRBV11-1
CASSLDGVAGEQFF
>TRBJ2-7|-|TRBV3-1
CASSQWGRRAYEQYF
>TRBJ1-5|TRBD1|TRBV29-1
CSVDTDRVWSNQPQHF
>TRBJ2-7|TRBD1|TRBV27
CASSTGGGEQYF
>TRBJ2-3|TRBD1|TRBV9
CASSAGQGWSTDTQYF
>TRBJ2-7|TRBD2|TRBV6-2/TRBV6-3
CASSYGQREGREQYF
>TRBJ2-7|-|TRBV20-1
CSARGSFGQYF
>TRBJ1-5|TRBD1|TRBV6-1
CASSDDRGGRQPQHF
>TRBJ2-3|TRBD2|TRBV7-2
CASSQGLAGGSDTQYF
>TRBJ2-2|-|TRBV28
CASSLSTGLYTGELFF
>TRBJ1-5|-|TRBV9
CASSPAGVNQPQHF
>TRBJ2-2|TRBD2|TRBV4-2
CASSHGGRTGELFF
>TRBJ2-7|-|TRBV20-1
CSAMSHYGPYEQYF
>TRBJ2-7|-|TRBV19
CASSIAPARSYEQYF